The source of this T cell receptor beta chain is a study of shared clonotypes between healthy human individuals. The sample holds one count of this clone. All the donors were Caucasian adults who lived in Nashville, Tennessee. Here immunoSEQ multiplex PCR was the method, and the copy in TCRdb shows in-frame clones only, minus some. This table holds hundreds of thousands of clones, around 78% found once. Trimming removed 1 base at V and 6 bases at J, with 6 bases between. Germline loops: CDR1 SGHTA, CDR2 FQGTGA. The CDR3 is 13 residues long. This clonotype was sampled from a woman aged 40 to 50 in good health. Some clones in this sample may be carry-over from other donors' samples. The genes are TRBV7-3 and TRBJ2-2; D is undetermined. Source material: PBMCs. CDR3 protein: CASSLMLSGELFF. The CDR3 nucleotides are TGTGCCAGCAGCTTAATGTTATCCGGGGAGCTGTTTTTT.